This T cell receptor beta chain was documented in a study of T cells in Graves' hyperthyroidism and ophthalmopathy (dated by TCRdb to between 2017 and 2020). Study-level background: A discovery cohort of roughly 100 patients, 43 with Graves' ophthalmopathy and approximately 55 with stable Graves' hyperthyroidism, was used to find distinguishing TCR V-J signatures. Prospective prediction of ophthalmopathy was tested in an independent validation cohort consisting of roughly 20 hyperthyroidism patients and around 16 patients who later progressed to ophthalmopathy. The approximately 98 discovery patients were randomly divided into training and test sets at a 7:3 ratio. The study also compared thyroid tissue and blood T-cell repertoires from more than five Graves' hyperthyroidism patients. Once sampling was done, hyperthyroidism patients were given methimazole at a starting dose of 30 mg daily, whereas ophthalmopathy patients were given high-dose intravenous methylprednisolone. According to the paper, TCR Vbeta CDR3 sequencing was carried out on around 140 peripheral blood samples, which came from 40 to 45 ophthalmopathy, 75 or so hyperthyroidism and approximately 17 progressor patients.

Exclusion was applied to patients with uncontrolled infections, other autoimmune diseases, pregnancy or lactation. Diagnoses were based on clinical symptoms, serum thyroxine and TRAb, thyroid ultrasound and orbital computed tomography. Total RNA was extracted using Trizol reagent, and RNA quality was assessed on an Agilent 2100 Bioanalyzer. The CDR3, from cysteine to phenylalanine, totals 12 residues. The DNA shown is the 36-base CDR3, in frame from base 1. V is clipped by 3 bases and J by 7 bases, and the sequence between their germline boundaries is 10 bases long. Amplification of TCR beta CDR3 regions was carried out from RNA transcripts. A first-round RT-PCR of the TCR CDR3 used the HTBI primer set with the Qiagen OneStep RT-PCR kit. A second multiplex PCR round built the libraries, followed by size selection and purification. Paired-end sequencing of the libraries was performed with 100 bp reads on an Illumina HiSeq2000. The study's processing was this. SOAPnuke was used to process the raw data, throwing out any read that contained adapters or uncalled bases, had a mean Phred below 15, or lacked an exact constant-primer or identifier match. High-quality paired reads were merged using COPE v1.2.5, and each unique nucleotide sequence was defined as a clonotype. MiTCR v1.1 was used to align the clonotypes against IMGT TRBV, TRBD and TRBJ reference segments. The analysis was restricted to V-J combinations with a frequency above 0.0001, which together covered around 99% of the repertoires. The TCS score was defined as F50 (clonal expansion) divided by E x V (chaos), with BLOSUM62-based TCRdist calculated between CDR3 peptides within each V-J. Welch's t-statistics and random forest reduced fewer than 600 V-J features to 10 to 15, which were used in a naive Bayes classifier (R e1071). Thyroid-blood repertoire similarity was quantified with the Morisita-Horn index. The public sequencing data were trimmed at Q25 with fastp and processed into clonotypes with MiXCR by TCRdb, which kept only in-frame beta chains. Each entry merges the rows of one CDR3 protein and shows their most common DNA and genes. The V and J calls here are based on TCRdb, not the publication. The sample profile shows 500,000 to 600,000 distinct CDR3 sequences; around 43% of them were found once. The ten largest clonotypes hold around 44% of the sample.

This clonotype was found a few times. This clone's antigen is unknown. Base qualities are not recorded, but no much larger clone differs from it by a single base. Findings and caveats that apply to the study as a whole: No statistical method was used to set the sample size in advance, and investigators knew the group allocation. In validation, the model predicted progression to ophthalmopathy a median of about 5.9 months before onset, with about 67% sensitivity and around 76% specificity. A model built on a 13 V-J signature distinguished ophthalmopathy from stable hyperthyroidism, reaching 85% to 90% sensitivity and around 81% specificity in cross-validation and 80%/75% in testing. Most expanded thyroid clonotypes (frequency above 0.001) were also found in blood, which suggests that blood repertoires may mirror thyroid immune responses.

The receptor chain draws on TRBV12-3 or TRBV12-4 and TRBJ2-7; perhaps TRBD2 is the D gene, with 6 bases matching. The source material was peripheral blood or thyroid tissue (not recorded which). This receptor was obtained from an adult woman with Graves' disease, either hyperthyroidism or ophthalmopathy (not recorded which). The DNA is as follows: TGTGCCAGCAGTTTTCCGGGGAGGGAGCAGTACTTC. Its protein product is CASSFPGREQYF.